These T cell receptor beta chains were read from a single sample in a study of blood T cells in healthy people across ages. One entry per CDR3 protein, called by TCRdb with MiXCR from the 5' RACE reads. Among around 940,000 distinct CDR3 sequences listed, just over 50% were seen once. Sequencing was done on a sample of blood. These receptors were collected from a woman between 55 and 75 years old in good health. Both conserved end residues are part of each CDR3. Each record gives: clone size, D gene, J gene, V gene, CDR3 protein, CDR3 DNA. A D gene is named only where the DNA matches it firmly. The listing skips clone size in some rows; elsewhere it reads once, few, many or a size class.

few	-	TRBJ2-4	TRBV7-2	CASSQGIHRGLAKNIQYF	TGTGCCAGCAGCCAGGGGATCCATAGAGGACTAGCCAAAAACATTCAGTACTTC
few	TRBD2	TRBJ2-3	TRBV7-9	CASSFLAGADTQYF	TGTGCCAGCAGCTTCCTAGCGGGAGCAGATACGCAGTATTTT
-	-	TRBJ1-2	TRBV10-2	CASSERMRAGYTF	TGCGCCAGTTCGGAAAGAATGCGGGCTGGCTACACCTTC
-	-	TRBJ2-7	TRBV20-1	CSARRVNGEQYF	TGCAGTGCTAGGAGAGTGAACGGCGAGCAGTACTTC
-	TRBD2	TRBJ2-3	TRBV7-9	CASSPPPGLAGELNTQYF	TGTGCCAGCAGCCCCCCCCCGGGACTAGCGGGAGAATTGAATACGCAGTATTTT
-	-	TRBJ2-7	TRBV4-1	CASSQVREAPSYEQYF	TGCGCCAGCAGCCAAGTCAGGGAGGCTCCCTCCTACGAGCAGTACTTC
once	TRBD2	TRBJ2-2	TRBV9	CASSASRLAGLGINTGELFF	TGTGCCAGCAGCGCCTCCCGGCTAGCGGGACTCGGTATAAACACCGGGGAGCTGTTTTTT
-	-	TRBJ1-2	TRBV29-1	CSVEEGANYGYTF	TGCAGCGTTGAGGAGGGGGCTAACTATGGCTACACCTTC
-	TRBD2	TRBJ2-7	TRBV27	CASSRRLAGDSLYGQYF	TGTGCCAGCAGTAGGCGACTAGCGGGTGATAGTCTCTACGGGCAGTACTTC
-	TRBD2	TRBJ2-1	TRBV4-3	CASSQDSGRREQFF	TGCGCCAGCAGCCAAGACAGCGGGAGGCGTGAGCAGTTCTTC
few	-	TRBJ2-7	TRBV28	CASSVGHYEQYF	TGTGCCAGCAGTGTCGGACACTACGAGCAGTACTTC
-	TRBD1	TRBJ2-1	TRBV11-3	CASSAGQGALNEQFF	TGTGCCAGCAGCGCAGGACAGGGGGCGCTCAATGAGCAGTTCTTC
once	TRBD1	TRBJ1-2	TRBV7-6	CASSPQGGSYGYTF	TGTGCCAGCAGCCCTCAGGGGGGCAGCTATGGCTACACCTTC
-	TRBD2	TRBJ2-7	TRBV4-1	CAGSQGLAVYEQYF	TGCGCCGGCAGCCAGGGACTAGCGGTCTACGAGCAGTACTTC
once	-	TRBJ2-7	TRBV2	CASSEWATSYEQYF	TGTGCCAGCAGTGAGTGGGCCACTTCCTACGAGCAGTACTTC
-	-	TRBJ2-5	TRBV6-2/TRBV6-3	CASSYSAGGQETQYF	TGTGCCAGCAGTTACTCGGCAGGTGGACAAGAGACCCAGTACTTC
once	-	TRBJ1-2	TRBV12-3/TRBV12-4	CASSPIEITNYGYTF	TGTGCCAGCAGTCCGATTGAAATAACTAACTATGGCTACACCTTC